This TCR beta chain derives from a study of Ad26.COV2.S vaccination and SARS-CoV-2 variants. Notes on the study in general: Substantial breadth was reportedly displayed by spike-specific CD8+ and CD4+ T cell responses after vaccination. The study found similar non-spike TCR breadth in vaccine and placebo recipients. Analyses of TCR breadth and depth may have underestimated total T cell responses.

To note about this clone: What it recognizes is unknown.

The germline CDR1 and CDR2 sequences are MNHNS and SASEGT. The V end lost 2 bases, the J end lost 3 bases, and 14 bases lay between the germline ends. CDR3 length equals 15 residues. This table comes from immunoSEQ multiplex PCR, and its TCRdb copy is limited to in-frame clones, with some not included. Seen here are approximately 400,000 clones, around 92% observed once, and the top ten hold about 3.8%. The material sequenced was peripheral blood, taken after recovery from COVID-19. The receptor was isolated from a human donor who had recovered from COVID-19. The V and J genes are TRBV6-1 and TRBJ2-7; no firm D call. The CDR3 DNA reads TGTGCCAGCAGTGAAAGGCCAGTTCCAGGCTACGAGCAGTACTTC. It yields the protein CASSERPVPGYEQYF.